This T cell receptor beta chain is from a study of blood T cell repertoires in COVID-19. Study overall: Samples representing acute and convalescent COVID-19 were sourced from the United States, Italy and Spain.

Measured with immunoSEQ multiplex PCR; TCRdb has only the in-frame clones, and not every one. Found here are over 350,000 clones, 80% to 95% of them singletons; the top ten hold about 0.83%. CDR3 size: 13 residues. Germline V gene data show CDR1 as MNHEY and CDR2 as SVGAGI. Trimming took 6 bases from V and 0 from J, leaving 8 bases between them. Participant ages covered roughly 18 to 89 years across 24 US areas. Clinical history reported by participants formed the basis on which cohorts were assigned. All exposed participants met a person with COVID-19 within 2 weeks before entering the study. Source material: PBMCs or T cells enriched from blood (not recorded which). The rearrangement joins TRBV6-5 to TRBJ1-1, with D tentatively TRBD1 (5 bases). This clonotype was obtained from a woman aged 40 to 50 who had been exposed to COVID-19. The CDR3 DNA follows: TGTGCCAGCAGGACAGTCATGAACACTGAAGCTTTCTTT. Amino acid sequence: CASRTVMNTEAFF.